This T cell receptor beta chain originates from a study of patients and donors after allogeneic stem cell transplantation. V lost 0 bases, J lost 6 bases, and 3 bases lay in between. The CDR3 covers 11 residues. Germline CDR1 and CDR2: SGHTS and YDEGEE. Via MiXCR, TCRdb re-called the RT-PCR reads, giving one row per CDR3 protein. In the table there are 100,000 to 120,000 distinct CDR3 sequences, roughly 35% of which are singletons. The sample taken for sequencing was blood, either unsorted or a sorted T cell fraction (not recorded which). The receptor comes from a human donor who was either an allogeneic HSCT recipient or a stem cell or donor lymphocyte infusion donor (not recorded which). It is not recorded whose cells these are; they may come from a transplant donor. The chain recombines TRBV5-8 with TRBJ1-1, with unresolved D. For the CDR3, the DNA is TGTGCCAGCAGCTTGGGGTCTGAAGCTTTCTTT. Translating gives CASSLGSEAFF.